This T cell receptor beta chain is drawn from a study of T-cell reconstitution after alpha-beta-depleted transplantation in children. The library targeted TCRbeta and was prepared with unique molecular identifiers. TCRdb fed the PCR reads into MiXCR, producing one record per CDR3 protein. The sample records 130,000 or so distinct CDR3 sequences, roughly 9% being singletons. Whole-study results and caveats: Roughly two months post-transplant, alpha-beta T cells reportedly originated from several hundred graft clones that had expanded.

Looked up from germline, CDR1 is SGHRS and CDR2 is YFSETQ. The length of the CDR3 is 17 residues. On this clonotype: Antigen specificity is unknown. Compared with germline, one end of the junction differs, possibly owing to a read error.

The origin of this receptor is a girl in the first two years of life who had a stem cell transplant for combined immunodeficiency, so the T cells may come from the graft donor. The V call is TRBV5-1, the J call TRBJ2-5; TRBD2 matches at 7 bases. The material was PBMCs, mostly from graft donor cells, obtained 180 days after TCRalphabeta/CD19-depleted stem cell transplant. This chain's CDR3 is CVSSHGAAGDGRETQYF. CDR3 nucleotide sequence: TGCGTCAGCAGCCATGGCGCGGCGGGGGATGGACGAGAGACCCAGTACTTC.